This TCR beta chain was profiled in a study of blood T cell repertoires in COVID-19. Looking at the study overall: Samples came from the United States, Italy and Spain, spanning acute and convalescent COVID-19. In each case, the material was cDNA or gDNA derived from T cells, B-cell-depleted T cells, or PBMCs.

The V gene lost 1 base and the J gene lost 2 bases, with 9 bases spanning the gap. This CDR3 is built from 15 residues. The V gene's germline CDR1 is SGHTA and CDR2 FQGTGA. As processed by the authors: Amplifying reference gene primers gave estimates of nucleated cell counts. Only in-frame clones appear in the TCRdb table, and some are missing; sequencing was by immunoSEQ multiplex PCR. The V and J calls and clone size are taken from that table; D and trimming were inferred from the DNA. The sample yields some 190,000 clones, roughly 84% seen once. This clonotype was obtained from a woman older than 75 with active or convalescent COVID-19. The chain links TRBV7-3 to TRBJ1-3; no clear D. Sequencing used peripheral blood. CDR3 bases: TGTGCCAGCAGCTTAATGGGCAAGCCTGGAAACACCATATATTTT. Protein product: CASSLMGKPGNTIYF.